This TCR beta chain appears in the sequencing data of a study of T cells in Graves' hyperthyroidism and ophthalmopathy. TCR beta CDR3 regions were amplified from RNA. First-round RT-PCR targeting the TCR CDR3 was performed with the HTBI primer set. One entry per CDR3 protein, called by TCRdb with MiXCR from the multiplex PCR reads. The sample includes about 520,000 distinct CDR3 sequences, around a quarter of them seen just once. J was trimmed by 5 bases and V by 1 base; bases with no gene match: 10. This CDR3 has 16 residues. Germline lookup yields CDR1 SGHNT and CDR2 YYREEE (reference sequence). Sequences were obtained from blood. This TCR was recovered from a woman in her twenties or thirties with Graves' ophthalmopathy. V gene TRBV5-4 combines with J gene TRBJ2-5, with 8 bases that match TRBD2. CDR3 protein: CASSLKSGGAWETQYF. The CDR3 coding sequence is TGTGCCAGCAGCTTGAAGTCCGGGGGGGCATGGGAGACCCAGTACTTC.